The rows below give T cell receptor beta chains drawn from one sample of a study of tumor-infiltrating lymphocytes in primary liver carcinoma. TCRdb used MiXCR to reprocess the multiplex PCR reads, holding one entry per CDR3 protein. The sample includes about 200,000 distinct CDR3 sequences, 65% of them seen just once. The material sequenced was peripheral blood. These receptors all come from an older woman with primary liver carcinoma and hepatitis B virus infection. The conserved cysteine and the conserved F or W are not part of the CDR3 here. Each record gives: CDR3 protein, D gene, J gene, clone size, V gene. D genes are given only for firm matches. Part of the rows lack a size; the others show once, few, many or a class for expanded clones.

ASSPGLASQETQY,TRBD2,TRBJ2-5,few,TRBV5-5
ASAGLAGEGETQY,TRBD2,TRBJ2-5,NA,TRBV5-1
ASRLRENTEAF,NA,TRBJ1-1,many,TRBV6-1
TSSSTTSAQSGQY,TRBD2,TRBJ2-7,NA,TRBV5-5
ASSLGEVLNEQF,NA,TRBJ2-1,NA,TRBV11-2
ASSLENLGQLYGYT,TRBD1,TRBJ1-2,NA,TRBV11-3
SAKRPYNSPLH,NA,TRBJ1-6,NA,TRBV20-1
ASIFPSRDNEQF,NA,TRBJ2-1,NA,TRBV7-9
ASSSPLATSTDTQY,TRBD2,TRBJ2-3,many,TRBV12-3/TRBV12-4
ASRARTAYNERF,NA,TRBJ2-1,NA,TRBV6-5
ARSPYTYYEQY,NA,TRBJ2-7,NA,TRBV11-2
TSSFGGMGSEQF,NA,TRBJ2-1,NA,TRBV7-9
SAPKIPGLAGGSFYNEQF,TRBD2,TRBJ2-1,NA,TRBV20-1
ASSLGSGNEAF,NA,TRBJ1-1,NA,TRBV18
ASSTLALNTKAF,NA,TRBJ1-1,once,TRBV28
SARREAPYKEQF,TRBD2,TRBJ2-1,NA,TRBV20-1
ASAQRLNGGNTIY,NA,TRBJ1-3,many,TRBV6-5
ASSSTPGGTGGYEQY,TRBD1,TRBJ2-7,NA,TRBV6-5
ASSPAPTRTGEPF,NA,TRBJ2-2,NA,TRBV11-2
ASSIGTSPNGQF,TRBD2,TRBJ2-1,NA,TRBV7-9
ASIKRGLAGVEQY,TRBD2,TRBJ2-7,few,TRBV28
AWSQRGRKF,NA,TRBJ2-1,NA,TRBV30
VSNSKFDEQF,NA,TRBJ2-1,NA,TRBV11-3
ASSQEGTSGSAKNIQY,TRBD2,TRBJ2-4,many,TRBV4-2
ASGPGQLTQETQY,TRBD1,TRBJ2-5,NA,TRBV5-1
ASSFALGKGQTNQPQH,NA,TRBJ1-5,NA,TRBV12-1
ASSTRERIYNEQF,NA,TRBJ2-1,few,TRBV5-4
SVGGLARTGELF,TRBD2,TRBJ2-2,many,TRBV29-1
VSSLLVSTDTQY,NA,TRBJ2-3,NA,TRBV11-3